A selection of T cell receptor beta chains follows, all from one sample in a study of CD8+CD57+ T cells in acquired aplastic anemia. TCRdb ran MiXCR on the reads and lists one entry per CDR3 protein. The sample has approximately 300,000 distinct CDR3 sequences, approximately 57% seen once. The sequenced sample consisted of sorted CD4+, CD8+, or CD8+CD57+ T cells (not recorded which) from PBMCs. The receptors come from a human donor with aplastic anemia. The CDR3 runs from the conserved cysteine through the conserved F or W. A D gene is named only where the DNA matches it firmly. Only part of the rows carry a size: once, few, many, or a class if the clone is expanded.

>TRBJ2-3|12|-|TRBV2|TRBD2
TGTGCCAGCAAATGGGAGGGAGATACGCAGTATTTT
CASKWEGDTQYF
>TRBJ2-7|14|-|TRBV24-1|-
TGTGCCACCAGTGATCCGACACGGACGGGCGAGCAGTACTTC
CATSDPTRTGEQYF
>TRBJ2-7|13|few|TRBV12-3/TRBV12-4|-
TGTGCCAGCACCCGGGACGGCCGCTACGAGCAGTACTTC
CASTRDGRYEQYF
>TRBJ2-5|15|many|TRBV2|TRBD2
TGTGCCAGCAGTGTGGGCGGGGGGGCCGTAGAGACCCAGTACTTC
CASSVGGGAVETQYF
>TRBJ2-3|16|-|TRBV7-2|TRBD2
TGTGCCAGCAGCTCAGGACTAGCGGGAGTTTTGGCGGCGCAGTATTTT
CASSSGLAGVLAAQYF
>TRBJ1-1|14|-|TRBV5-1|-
TGCGCCAGCAGCTTAGTTGGAACTAACTCTGAAGCTTTCTTT
CASSLVGTNSEAFF
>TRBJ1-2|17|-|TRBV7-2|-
TGTGCTAGCAGCTTAGGGGGGGGACAAACCTCCAGCTATGGCTACACCTTC
CASSLGGGQTSSYGYTF
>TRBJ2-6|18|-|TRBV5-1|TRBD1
TGCGCCAGCAGCTTGTGGACAGGGGCAAACTCTGGGGCCAACGTCCTGACTTTC
CASSLWTGANSGANVLTF
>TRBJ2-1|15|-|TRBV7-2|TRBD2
TGTGCCAGCAGCTTATCTAGCGGTGGGCACAATGAGCAGTTCTTC
CASSLSSGGHNEQFF
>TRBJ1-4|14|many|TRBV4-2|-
TGTGCCAGCAGCCAGGAGACGGGGTATGAAAAACTGTTTTTT
CASSQETGYEKLFF
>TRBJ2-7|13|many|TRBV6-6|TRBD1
TGTGCCAGTAGACCAGGGGGCTCCTACGAGCAGTACTTC
CASRPGGSYEQYF
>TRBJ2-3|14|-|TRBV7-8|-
TGTGCCAGCAAGGACGGGGGGCTGGCAGATACGCAGTATTTT
CASKDGGLADTQYF
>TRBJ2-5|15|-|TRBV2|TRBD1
TGTGCCAGCAATATGAGGACAGGGGAAAAAGAGACCCAGTACTTC
CASNMRTGEKETQYF
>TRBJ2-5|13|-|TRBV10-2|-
TGCGCCAGCTGCCCCCAGTGGACAGAGACCCAGTACTTC
CASCPQWTETQYF
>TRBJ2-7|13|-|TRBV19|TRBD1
TGTGCCACCGCTCGGACAGGGCCCTACGAGCAGTACTTC
CATARTGPYEQYF
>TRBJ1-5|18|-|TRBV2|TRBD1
TGTGCCAGCACCGACAGGGGGGGGGGCCCATATAGCAATCAGCCCCAGCATTTT
CASTDRGGGPYSNQPQHF
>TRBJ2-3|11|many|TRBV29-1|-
TGCAGCCTAGGGACTGTCGATACGCAGTATTTT
CSLGTVDTQYF
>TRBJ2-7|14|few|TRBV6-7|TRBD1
TGTGCCAGCAGTAACGGGACAGGGGGCTACGAGCAGTACTTC
CASSNGTGGYEQYF
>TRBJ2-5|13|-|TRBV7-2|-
TGTGCCAGCAGCTTTACGGGAGTAGAGACCCAGTACTTC
CASSFTGVETQYF
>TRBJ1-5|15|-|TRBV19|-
TGTGCCAGTAGTATTGTGGTGATTAGCAATCAGCCCCAGCATTTT
CASSIVVISNQPQHF
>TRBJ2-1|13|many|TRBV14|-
TGTGCCAGCAGCCAAGTTCCGGGGTATGAGCAGTTCTTC
CASSQVPGYEQFF
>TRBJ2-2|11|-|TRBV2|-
TGTGCCAGCAGTGGGGACGGGGAGCTGTTTTTT
CASSGDGELFF
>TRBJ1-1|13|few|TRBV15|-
TGTGCCACCAGCTGGGGACTGAACACTGAAGCTTTCTTT
CATSWGLNTEAFF
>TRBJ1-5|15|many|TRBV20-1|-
TGCAGTGCTAGTGAGCGGGGGGGAATCAATCAGCCCCAGCATTTT
CSASERGGINQPQHF
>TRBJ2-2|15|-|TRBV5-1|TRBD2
TGCGCCAGCAGCCTAGCGGGGGGGAGCACCGGGGAGCTGTCTTTT
CASSLAGGSTGELSF
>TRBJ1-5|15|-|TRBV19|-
TGTGCCAGTAGTCCTTTGGGGGCGGGCAATCAGCCCCAGCATTTT
CASSPLGAGNQPQHF
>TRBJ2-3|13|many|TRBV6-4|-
TGTGCCAGCAGTGAGGGTGCCACAGATACGCAGTATTTT
CASSEGATDTQYF
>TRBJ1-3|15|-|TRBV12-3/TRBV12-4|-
TGTGCCAGCAGCACAGGGATTAACTCTGGAAACACCATATATTTT
CASSTGINSGNTIYF
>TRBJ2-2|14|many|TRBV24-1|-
TGTGCCACCAGTGATTTAGGGAATACCGGGGAGCTGTTTTTT
CATSDLGNTGELFF
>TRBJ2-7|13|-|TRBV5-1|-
TGCGCCAGCAGCCTGACGGAGCTCAGGGAGCAGTACTTC
CASSLTELREQYF
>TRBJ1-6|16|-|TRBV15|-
TGTGCCACCAGCAGGAGTCGCGGGAGCTATAATTCACCCCCCCACTTT
CATSRSRGSYNSPPHF
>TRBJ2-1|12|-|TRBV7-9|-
TGTGCCAGCAGCTTACCCCGTAATGAGCAGTTCTTC
CASSLPRNEQFF
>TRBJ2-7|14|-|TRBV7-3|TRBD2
TGTGCCAGCAGCCAAGGACTAGCGGCGGGGGAGCAGTACTTC
CASSQGLAAGEQYF
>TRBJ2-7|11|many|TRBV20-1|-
TGCAGTGCTACACCCCTCTACGAGCAGTACTTC
CSATPLYEQYF
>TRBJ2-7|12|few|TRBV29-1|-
TGCAGCGTTGTACCTCGGAGGAACGAGCAGTACTTC
CSVVPRRNEQYF
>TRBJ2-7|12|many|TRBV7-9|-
TGTGCCAGCAGCACCGGACAGTACGAGCAGTACTTC
CASSTGQYEQYF
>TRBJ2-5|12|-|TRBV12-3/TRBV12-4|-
TGTGCCAGCAGGACGTATGGGGAGACCCAGTACTTC
CASRTYGETQYF
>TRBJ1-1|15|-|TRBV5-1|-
TGCGCCAGCAGCTTGGCCGACAGTATGAACACTGAAGCTTTCTTT
CASSLADSMNTEAFF
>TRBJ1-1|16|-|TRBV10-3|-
TGTGCCATCAGTGAGTCTGAAGGGCAGCTGAACACTGAAGCTTTCTTT
CAISESEGQLNTEAFF
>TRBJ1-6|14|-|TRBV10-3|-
TGTGCCATCAGTGGGGCCGGTAATAATTCACCCCTCCACTTT
CAISGAGNNSPLHF
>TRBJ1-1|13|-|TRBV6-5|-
TGTGCCAGCAAGGGGCCGAAGAACACTGAAGCTTTCTTT
CASKGPKNTEAFF
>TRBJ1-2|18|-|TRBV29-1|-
TGCAGCGTTGAAAACGCTTCGGCAGACCGACAAGCCAACTATGGCTACACCTTC
CSVENASADRQANYGYTF
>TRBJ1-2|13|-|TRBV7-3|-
TGTGCCAGCAGTGTAACCAGGGTTGAGGGCTACACCTTC
CASSVTRVEGYTF